The 28 T cell receptor beta chains reported below all come from one sample, sequenced in a study of blood T cell repertoires in COVID-19. Repertoires were generated with immunoSEQ multiplex PCR, while TCRdb's copy carries only in-frame clones and drops some. This table has nearly 300,000 clones, about nine tenths appearing once. The sequencing sample was made of peripheral blood. These receptors all come from a woman aged 25-40 years who had recovered from COVID-19.

The rearrangement links TRBV7-3 to TRBJ2-7, with a weak D call TRBD1 (6 bases). The CDR3 length is 13 residues. CDR1 is SGHTA, CDR2 FQGTGA, per germline. The germline V and J ends were trimmed by 3 bases and 6 bases, with 12 bases remaining between them. As DNA, the CDR3 is TGTGCCAGCAGCTTCGGCAGGGGTTTCGAGCAGTACTTC. The encoded protein is CASSFGRGFEQYF.

The CDR3 region is CASSGLGGAETQYF. The CDR3 coding sequence is TGTGCCAGCAGTGGCCTGGGGGGGGCGGAGACCCAGTACTTC. The chain has TRBV28 and TRBJ2-5; possible D gene TRBD2, 7 bases. The CDR3 runs to 14 residues. Trimming pared 5 bases from V and 5 bases from J, leaving 15 bases between. Per the germline V gene, CDR1 is MDHEN and CDR2 is SYDVKM.

This chain joins TRBV7-9 and TRBJ1-1, with 9 bases that match TRBD1. The trim removed 2 bases at V and 5 bases at J, leaving 6 bases unmatched. This CDR3 has 15 amino acids. Germline V gives CDR1 SEHNR, CDR2 FQNEAQ (reference sequence). CDR3 nucleotide sequence: TGTGCCAGCAGCTTATCCCGGACAGGGGAGACTGAAGCTTTCTTT. Protein product: CASSLSRTGETEAFF.

The CDR3 reads CASSLSGPWRETQYF. CDR3 coding DNA: TGTGCCAGCAGCCTGTCCGGACCGTGGAGGGAGACCCAGTACTTC. V is TRBV3-1 (or the pseudogene TRBV3-2) and J is TRBJ2-5, with a tentative D call TRBD2 (5 bases). The CDR3 is 15 amino acids. V lost 4 bases to trimming and J lost 5 bases, with 17 bases between them. CDR1 and CDR2 from the germline V gene are LGHDT and YNNKEL (reference sequence).

The rearrangement links TRBV2 to TRBJ2-7; TRBD1 agrees at 8 bases. Germline CDR1 and CDR2: SNHLY and FYNNEI. The CDR3 runs to 14 residues. V lost 4 bases to trimming and J lost 3 bases; unmatched junction nucleotides: 5. The CDR3 loop is CASSGTDRDYEQYF. The CDR3 region has the DNA TGTGCCAGCAGTGGGACGGACAGGGACTACGAGCAGTACTTC.

CDR3 sequence (DNA): TGTGCCAGTAGTATACGACAGGGCGTTATCACTGAAGCTTTCTTT. Translated, it gives CASSIRQGVITEAFF. J is TRBJ1-1 and V is TRBV19, with TRBD1 identical over 7 bases. Germline trimming cut 2 bases from V and 4 bases from J; bases unmatched to any gene: 7. Looked up from germline, CDR1 is LNHDA and CDR2 is SQIVND (reference sequence). This CDR3 has 15 amino acids.

The rearrangement uses TRBV21-1 and TRBJ2-5; the table's D call of TRBD2 was not tested on the DNA. TRBV21-1 constitutes a pseudogene. This CDR3 is 15 amino acids long. The CDR3 region has the DNA TGTGCCAGCAGCAAAGGTGGGGACTCCCAAGAGACCCAGTACTTC. Translation: CASSKGGDSQETQYF.

V is TRBV2 and J is TRBJ1-1; 8 nucleotides line up with TRBD1. Germline CDR1 reads SNHLY; CDR2 reads FYNNEI. V lost 6 bases, J lost 4 bases, and 7 bases stayed unmatched. This CDR3 comprises 14 residues. The DNA for the CDR3 is TGTGCCAGCAGACCTACAGGGGGTGTCACTGAAGCTTTCTTT. Its protein product is CASRPTGGVTEAFF. Combining the CDR3 with reference TRBV2 and TRBJ1-1 gives the whole variable domain EPEVTQTPSHQVTQMGQEVILRCVPISNHLYFYWYRQILGQKVEFLVSFYNNEISEKSEIFDDQFSVERPDGSNFTLKIRSTKLEDSAMYFCASRPTGGVTEAFFGQGTRLTVV.

CDR3 region: CATSDLASGGRNEQFF. The CDR3 region has the DNA TGTGCCACCAGTGATTTGGCTAGCGGGGGGCGGAATGAGCAGTTCTTC. This rearrangement joins TRBV24-1 to TRBJ2-1; 11 bases line up with TRBD2. Germline V gene sequence: CDR1 KGHDR, CDR2 SFDVKD. V trimming: 0 bases; J trimming: 7 bases; junction bases outside the gene matches: 4. The CDR3 loop spans 16 amino acids.

The gene calls are TRBV10-3 and TRBJ2-7; unclear D gene. From germline, CDR1 is ENHRY and CDR2 SYGVKD. CDR3 size: 14 residues. Trimming shortened V by 4 bases and J by 1 base, and 11 bases separated the two germline ends. CDR3 region: CAISGTGQSYEQYF. As DNA, the CDR3 is TGTGCCATCAGTGGCACGGGTCAGTCCTACGAGCAGTACTTC.

This chain links TRBV3-1 (or the pseudogene TRBV3-2) with TRBJ2-1, with 8 bases aligning to TRBD2. V was pared by 10 bases and J by 0 bases, with 23 bases of the junction left unmatched. The CDR3 is made up of 20 amino acids. Germline loops: CDR1 LGHDT, CDR2 YNNKEL (reference sequence). The DNA of the CDR3 is TGTGCCACAAGCCCTAGGGGGAGCTCGCGGGGGGCACGCTCCTACAATGAGCAGTTCTTC. This translates into CATSPRGSSRGARSYNEQFF.

The chain is built from TRBV9 and TRBJ1-2, with a possible D match to TRBD1 (5 bases). The CDR3 runs 14 residues. CDR1 is SGDLS and CDR2 is YYNGEE in the germline V gene. With 4 bases removed from V and 2 bases from J, the gap between germline ends came to 12 bases. CDR3 in DNA: TGTGCCAGCAGCCTAGAAGGGGAAAACTATGGCTACACCTTC. Its translation is CASSLEGENYGYTF.

V usage is TRBV5-6 and J usage is TRBJ2-7; tentative D call: TRBD1 (5 bases). With 3 bases removed from V and 5 bases from J, the gap between germline ends came to 18 bases. The CDR3 has 15 residues. The germline V gene encodes CDR1 SGHDT and CDR2 YYEEEE. CDR3 bases: TGTGCCAGCAGCTCCTCCCGGGCCCCAGGGAACGAGCAGTACTTC. It specifies CASSSSRAPGNEQYF.

The chain is built from TRBV14 and TRBJ1-2; TRBD1 matches at 11 bases. The CDR3 runs 15 residues. The V segment lost 3 bases and the J segment 3 bases; nucleotides outside the gene matches: 3. In germline, CDR1 is SGHDN, CDR2 FVKESK. CDR3 loop: CASSHGQGADYGYTF. As DNA, the CDR3 is TGTGCCAGCAGCCACGGACAGGGGGCGGACTATGGCTACACCTTC.

The rearrangement links TRBV28 to TRBJ2-6; a possible D gene is TRBD1 (5 bases). This CDR3 contains 17 residues. CDR1 and CDR2 from the germline V gene are MDHEN and SYDVKM. Trimming took off 6 bases at V and 0 bases at J, with 15 bases between the two ends. CDR3: CASRNPAGYSGANVLTF. The CDR3 DNA is TGTGCCAGCAGGAACCCTGCAGGGTACTCTGGGGCCAACGTCCTGACTTTC.

The sample holds one count of this clone. CDR3 in DNA: TGTGCCAGCAGCTCTCGGTGGGGCGACGAGCAGTACTTC. Residues: CASSSRWGDEQYF. The genes are TRBV7-3 and TRBJ2-7; tentative D call: TRBD1 (5 bases). Germline V lookup: CDR1 SGHTA, CDR2 FQGTGA. Between the trimmed V and J ends, which lost 4 bases and 5 bases, there was a span of 12 bases. There are 13 residues in the CDR3.

As concerns this clone: The sample has other DNA sequences that encode this CDR3 too. As DNA, the CDR3 is TGCGCCAGCAGCTTGGACAGGGCCTACGAGCAGTACTTC. This sequence encodes CASSLDRAYEQYF. The chain joins TRBV5-1 to TRBJ2-7; TRBD1 is a possible D gene (6 bases). Germline loops: CDR1 SGHRS, CDR2 YFSETQ. The CDR3 has 13 residues. V lost 0 bases, J lost 2 bases, and 6 bases lay in between.

The chain recombines TRBV6-5 with TRBJ1-2; no reliable D call. CDR1 is MNHEY and CDR2 is SVGAGI in the germline V gene. Trimming took off 6 bases at V and 8 bases at J, with 16 bases between the two ends. The CDR3 runs 13 residues. In DNA form, the CDR3 reads TGTGCCAGCAGAGCTGCGCTGGGGAGCGGCTACACCTTC. It translates to CASRAALGSGYTF.

The V and J genes are TRBV11-3 and TRBJ1-2, with a tentative D call TRBD1 (5 bases). Germline values: CDR1 SGHNT, CDR2 YENEEA. This CDR3 comprises 13 residues. Trimming took 4 bases from V and 4 from J, leaving 10 bases between them. The DNA of the CDR3 is TGTGCCAGCAGCTCTATGGGGGGCTATGGCTACACCTTC. This sequence encodes CASSSMGGYGYTF.

The V call is TRBV7-9, the J call TRBJ1-4, with TRBD1 matching 10 bases. The junction had 10 bases not matched to a gene; V was cut back by 4 bases and J by 11 bases. Germline V gene lookup returns CDR1 SEHNR and CDR2 FQNEAQ (reference sequence). CDR3 size: 15 residues. The CDR3: CASSYGDDRGRKLFF. CDR3 nucleotides: TGTGCCAGCAGCTACGGGGATGACAGGGGGCGGAAACTGTTTTTT.

The gene calls are TRBV7-2 and TRBJ1-2; tentatively, D is TRBD1 (6 bases). V was shortened by 6 bases and J by 3 bases, with 11 bases between the two germline ends. CDR1 SGHTA and CDR2 FQGNSA come from the germline V gene. The CDR3 loop spans 13 amino acids. The CDR3 nucleotides read TGTGCCAGCAGTACAGGGCCCGACTATGGCTACACCTTC. Its translation: CASSTGPDYGYTF.

J is TRBJ2-7 and V is TRBV4-2; 8 bases fit TRBD1. The junction had 10 bases not matched to a gene; V was cut back by 6 bases and J by 3 bases. The CDR3 extends over 15 amino acids. Per the germline V gene, CDR1 is LGHNA and CDR2 is YNFKEQ. In DNA, the CDR3 is TGTGCCAGCAGACCAGAGACAGGGGTAATCTACGAGCAGTACTTC. It codes for CASRPETGVIYEQYF.

This sequence joins TRBV7-3 and TRBJ2-5, with 9 positions matching TRBD2. The CDR3 contains 16 residues. Trimming took 5 bases from V and 5 from J; bases not matched to a gene: 12. CDR1 is SGHTA, CDR2 FQGTGA, per germline. In DNA form, the CDR3 reads TGTGCCAGCAGCATCGCGGGGGGGAGATCGACGGAGACCCAGTACTTC. Translation gives CASSIAGGRSTETQYF.

This sequence joins TRBV7-2 and TRBJ1-5; 7 bases line up with TRBD1. CDR3 size: 15 residues. CDR1 SGHTA and CDR2 FQGNSA come from the germline V gene. Losses at the gene ends were 5 bases for V and 5 bases for J; bases not matched to a gene: 9. DNA for the CDR3: TGTGCCAGCAGCACTACCGGGACAGATGATCAGCCCCAGCATTTT. Translating gives CASSTTGTDDQPQHF. Variable domain in full (rest from reference TRBV7-2 and TRBJ1-5): GAGVSQSPSNKVTEKGKDVELRCDPISGHTALYWYRQSLGQGLEFLIYFQGNSAPDKSGLPSDRFSAERTGGSVSTLTIQRTQQEDSAVYLCASSTTGTDDQPQHFGDGTRLSIL.

This chain links TRBV4-2 with TRBJ2-6; D remains unclear. The V end lost 0 bases, the J end lost 0 bases, and 6 bases lay between the germline ends. In germline, CDR1 is LGHNA, CDR2 YNFKEQ. This CDR3 is 16 amino acids long. The CDR3 nucleotides are TGTGCCAGCAGCCAAGATGTCAGCTCTGGGGCCAACGTCCTGACTTTC. Protein product: CASSQDVSSGANVLTF.

The chain carries TRBV28 and TRBJ2-1; TRBD2 matches 9 bases. Germline values: CDR1 MDHEN, CDR2 SYDVKM. Losses at the gene ends were 3 bases for V and 5 bases for J; bases not matched to a gene: 5. This CDR3 region has 15 residues. CDR3 nucleotide sequence: TGTGCCAGCAGTTTTCGGCGGGGGGGACACAATGAGCAGTTCTTC. Residues: CASSFRRGGHNEQFF.

This rearrangement joins TRBV3-1 (or the pseudogene TRBV3-2) to TRBJ1-1, with D possibly being TRBD1 (5 bases). CDR1 and CDR2 from the germline V gene are LGHDT and YNNKEL (reference sequence). The CDR3 consists of 14 residues. The V and J ends lost 3 bases and 2 bases respectively, with 10 bases between them. The CDR3 loop is CASSHLDINTEAFF. In DNA form, the CDR3 reads TGTGCCAGCAGCCACCTGGACATTAACACTGAAGCTTTCTTT.

As to this clone: A junction end diverges from the germline sequence, so it may reflect a read error. V is TRBV27 and J is TRBJ1-4; D is unresolved. In germline, CDR1 is MNHEY, CDR2 SMNVEV (reference sequence). The CDR3 is 16 residues long. The CDR3 region is CTSSLRGYATNEKLFF. In nucleotides, the CDR3 is TGTACCAGCAGTTTACGAGGGTATGCAACTAATGAAAAACTGTTTTTT.